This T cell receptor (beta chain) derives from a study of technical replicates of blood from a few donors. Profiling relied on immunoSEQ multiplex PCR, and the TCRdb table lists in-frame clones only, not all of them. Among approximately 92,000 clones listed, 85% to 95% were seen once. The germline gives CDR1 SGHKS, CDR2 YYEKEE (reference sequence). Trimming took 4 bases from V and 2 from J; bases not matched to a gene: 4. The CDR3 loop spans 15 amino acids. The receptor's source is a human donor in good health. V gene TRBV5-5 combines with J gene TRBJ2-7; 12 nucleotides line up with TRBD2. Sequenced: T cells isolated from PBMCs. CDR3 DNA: TGTGCCAGCAGCGAGACTAGCGGGAGCCCCTACGAGCAGTACTTC. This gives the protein CASSETSGSPYEQYF.